This T cell receptor beta chain was sequenced in a study of cytomegalovirus exposure and HLA in healthy donors. About the research overall: Of 350 to 400 genotyped donors, 75% to 90% grouped in the Caucasian-associated ancestry cluster.

Points from the study as a whole: Prior analysis indicated that the majority of TCR beta V segments exhibited productivity approximately 90% or approximately 30% of the time. Presence/absence analyses assumed roughly uniform sequencing depth across donors. Many donors carried some public TCRs, although rarity characterized most TCR sequences.

13 Jbeta primers and 60 Vbeta primers were used for the PCR. Clones were read by immunoSEQ multiplex PCR, and TCRdb kept only the in-frame ones, dropping some. Among about 160,000 clones listed, 70% to 80% were seen once. The CDR3 runs 17 residues. V dropped 3 bases and J dropped 5 bases, with 19 bases sitting between them. CDR1 and CDR2 (germline): LNHDA, SQIVND (reference sequence). A remark on this clone: Its antigen is unknown.

The sample comprised PBMCs. The origin of this receptor is a human donor in good health. The V gene is TRBV19, the J gene TRBJ2-2, with a tentative D call TRBD2 (5 bases). CDR3 loop: CASSIPSGGFGTGELFF. DNA for the CDR3: TGTGCCAGTAGTATCCCATCCGGAGGCTTTGGGACCGGGGAGCTGTTTTTT.